This T cell receptor (beta chain) was found in a study of blood T cell repertoires in COVID-19. Across the whole study: Sites across the United States, Italy and Spain contributed samples from acute and convalescent COVID-19.

The length of the CDR3 is 16 residues. The V gene's germline CDR1 is SGDLS and CDR2 YYNGEE. The ends lost 1 base at V and 4 bases at J; junction bases unmatched: 10. Recruits, aged roughly 18 to 95 years, lived in 20 to 30 US areas. This table comes from immunoSEQ multiplex PCR, and its TCRdb copy is limited to in-frame clones, with some not included. The repertoire consists of 300,000 or so clones, with approximately 86% occurring once and the leading ten covering around 4%. This clonotype originated in a woman in her thirties or forties with acute COVID-19. Material: PBMCs or T cells enriched from blood (not recorded which). The V call is TRBV9, the J call TRBJ2-7; TRBD2 aligns across 8 bases. Here the CDR3 reads CASSVKADGRGYEQYF. For the CDR3, the DNA is TGTGCCAGCAGCGTAAAGGCGGACGGGAGGGGGTACGAGCAGTACTTC. Looking up the rest from reference TRBV9 and TRBJ2-7 gives the full variable domain: DSGVTQTPKHLITATGQRVTLRCSPRSGDLSVYWYQQSLDQGLQFLIQYYNGEERAKGNILERFSAQQFPDLHSELNLSSLELGDSALYFCASSVKADGRGYEQYFGPGTRLTVT.